This record covers a single T cell receptor beta chain. What antigen it recognizes has not been identified. No base quality information exists; no much larger clone differs at one position. Participants in the prospective study were aged 18 to 89 years, lived in under 30 United States geographic areas, and enrolled through a virtual design. In the prospective study, participants were assigned to cohorts based on the clinical history participants reported in a screening survey and a study questionnaire. Recovered participants in ImmuneRACE Cohort 3 were defined by two consecutive negative NP/OP PCR tests, clearance by a healthcare professional, or resolution of symptoms. In the prospective study, mobile phlebotomists collected whole blood, serum and a nasopharyngeal or oropharyngeal swab from each participant. Additional blood draws and questionnaires over a roughly two-month period could optionally be provided by prospective study participants. Blood samples from the prospective study were shipped frozen or at room temperature prior to DNA extraction.

Taken from cysteine to phenylalanine, the CDR3 has 11 residues. The read is trimmed to its CDR3 DNA, 33 bases read in frame from base 1. The trim is 3 bases for V and 3 bases for J, with a gap of 6 bases between the germline ends. The germline V gene (reference sequence) supplies CDR1 DFQATT and CDR2 SNEGSKA. The immunoSEQ Assay, a bias-controlled multiplex PCR, was used to amplify TCRbeta CDR3 regions from genomic DNA. As for how the authors treated the data: The number of nucleated cells in each sample was estimated from the amplification of reference gene primers within the assay. Sequence reads were collapsed and filtered to measure the absolute abundance of every unique TCRbeta CDR3 rearrangement. For each sample, productive Simpson clonality was calculated by taking the square root of Simpson's diversity index across productive rearrangements. As stored in TCRdb, this immuneACCESS dataset retains in-frame rearrangements with V and J assigned. A fraction of the clones does not appear; measured against another copy, unresolved V genes explain less than half of the discrepancy, and the remainder lacks a known reason. D and trimming come from the DNA, and the V and J calls and clone size come from that table. This sample is represented by approximately 500,000 clones; roughly 90% of them were singletons. Jointly, the top ten make up approximately 2% of the sample.

The sample belongs to a study of blood T cell repertoires in COVID-19 (dated by TCRdb to between 2020 and 2021). Background on the whole study: The collaborator samples originated in the United States, Italy and Spain and spanned the acute and convalescent phases of COVID-19. The prospective study material was composed of cDNA or gDNA derived from T cells, B-cell-depleted T cells, or PBMCs. Deeply sampled blood TCRbeta repertoires from subjects exposed to, actively infected with, or recovered from COVID-19 were included in the dataset. The repertoires were released in a freely available public database meant as a resource for research on the immune response to SARS-CoV-2. The samples were drawn from the first 160 participants of the ongoing ImmuneRACE study and from roughly 1,300 subjects provided by 6 global collaborators. Sample metadata almost always included a de-identified subject ID, COVID-19 status, age in years and sex. HLA class I and class II types, where available, came from metadata supplied by the sample provider rather than from assay-based typing.

General conclusions and limits of the study: The amount of clinical and demographic metadata varied by source and participant and was provided uncurated.

The receptor chain draws on TRBV20-1 and TRBJ2-7; too little of a D gene remains to name it. The TCR comes from a woman in her forties who had recovered from COVID-19. Input material: PBMCs or T cells enriched from blood (not recorded which). The nucleotide sequence reads TGCAGTGCTAGTAGCTTCTACGAGCAGTACTTC. The translation is CSASSFYEQYF.